A selection of T cell receptor beta chains follows, all from one sample in a study of shared clonotypes between healthy human individuals. The data were produced by immunoSEQ multiplex PCR, yet TCRdb's version contains in-frame clones alone and is incomplete. The sample yields approximately 2,300,000 clones, under 95% seen once. The sequenced material came from naive CD4+ T cells from PBMCs. Receptors originate from a man aged 18-30 years in good health. Some clones in this sample may be carry-over from other donors' samples. CDR3s include the opening cysteine and the closing phenylalanine or tryptophan. D genes are given only for firm matches. For some rows the clone size is stated as once, few or many, or as a class when expanded; others skip it.

clone size: .; V gene: TRBV28; D gene: .; J gene: TRBJ2-7; CDR3 protein: CASSSPPGKGPYEQYF; CDR3 DNA: TGTGCCAGCAGTTCTCCTCCGGGTAAGGGCCCCTACGAGCAGTACTTC
clone size: .; V gene: TRBV11-2; D gene: .; J gene: TRBJ1-1; CDR3 protein: CASSLGAVVEAFF; CDR3 DNA: TGTGCCAGCAGCTTAGGTGCAGTGGTCGAGGCTTTCTTT
clone size: .; V gene: TRBV6-1; D gene: .; J gene: TRBJ2-6; CDR3 protein: CASSMTALGANVLTF; CDR3 DNA: TGTGCCAGCAGTATGACAGCTCTGGGGGCCAACGTCCTGACTTTC
clone size: .; V gene: TRBV7-2; D gene: .; J gene: TRBJ1-1; CDR3 protein: CASSYGGRALNTEAFF; CDR3 DNA: TGTGCCAGCAGCTATGGGGGGCGCGCACTGAACACTGAAGCTTTCTTT
clone size: .; V gene: TRBV28; D gene: .; J gene: TRBJ2-7; CDR3 protein: CASSPSGTGHYEQYF; CDR3 DNA: TGTGCCAGCAGCCCTTCCGGGACCGGACACTACGAGCAGTACTTC
clone size: .; V gene: TRBV19; D gene: .; J gene: TRBJ2-4; CDR3 protein: CASSIAATSKNIQYF; CDR3 DNA: TGTGCCAGTAGTATAGCGGCCACATCCAAAAACATTCAGTACTTC
clone size: .; V gene: TRBV11-2; D gene: TRBD2; J gene: TRBJ2-5; CDR3 protein: CASSSLAGVLETQYF; CDR3 DNA: TGTGCCAGCAGCTCACTAGCGGGAGTTCTGGAGACCCAGTACTTC
clone size: .; V gene: TRBV7-2; D gene: TRBD2; J gene: TRBJ2-2; CDR3 protein: CASNTREGTRELFF; CDR3 DNA: TGTGCCAGCAACACCAGGGAGGGAACTCGGGAGCTGTTTTTT
clone size: .; V gene: TRBV15; D gene: .; J gene: TRBJ2-2; CDR3 protein: CATSRTTWTGELFF; CDR3 DNA: TGTGCCACCAGCAGAACCACGTGGACCGGGGAGCTGTTTTTT
clone size: .; V gene: TRBV27; D gene: .; J gene: TRBJ2-7; CDR3 protein: CASRLIEPPYEQYF; CDR3 DNA: TGTGCCAGCAGGCTGATCGAACCCCCTTACGAGCAGTACTTC
clone size: .; V gene: TRBV5-4; D gene: .; J gene: TRBJ2-3; CDR3 protein: CASSLGGPSTDTQYF; CDR3 DNA: TGTGCCAGCAGCTTGGGGGGGCCCAGCACAGATACGCAGTATTTT
clone size: .; V gene: TRBV27; D gene: .; J gene: TRBJ2-1; CDR3 protein: CASSLRGTSGYNEQFF; CDR3 DNA: TGTGCCAGCAGTTTAAGGGGGACGAGTGGCTACAATGAGCAGTTCTTC
clone size: .; V gene: TRBV11-2; D gene: .; J gene: TRBJ2-3; CDR3 protein: CASSLERGDTQYF; CDR3 DNA: TGTGCCAGCAGCTTAGAGCGGGGAGATACGCAGTATTTT
clone size: .; V gene: TRBV5-1; D gene: TRBD2; J gene: TRBJ2-5; CDR3 protein: CASSSLAGAETQYF; CDR3 DNA: TGCGCCAGCAGCTCCCTGGCGGGAGCGGAGACCCAGTACTTC
clone size: .; V gene: TRBV11-2; D gene: .; J gene: TRBJ2-1; CDR3 protein: CASSLGSGEQFF; CDR3 DNA: TGTGCCAGCAGCTTAGGGTCAGGTGAGCAGTTCTTC
clone size: .; V gene: TRBV5-8; D gene: TRBD1; J gene: TRBJ1-5; CDR3 protein: CASSDPRDRGLQPQHF; CDR3 DNA: TGTGCCAGCAGCGACCCCCGGGACAGGGGGCTTCAGCCCCAGCATTTT
clone size: .; V gene: TRBV29-1; D gene: .; J gene: TRBJ1-3; CDR3 protein: CSVEAYSDSGNTIYF; CDR3 DNA: TGCAGCGTTGAAGCCTATTCCGACTCTGGAAACACCATATATTTT
clone size: .; V gene: TRBV7-9; D gene: TRBD1; J gene: TRBJ2-7; CDR3 protein: CASSNDRESAYEQYF; CDR3 DNA: TGTGCCAGCAGTAACGACAGGGAATCAGCCTACGAGCAGTACTTC
clone size: .; V gene: TRBV10-3; D gene: .; J gene: TRBJ2-3; CDR3 protein: CAISESGLGGYTDTQYF; CDR3 DNA: TGTGCCATCAGTGAGTCTGGACTAGGGGGGTACACAGATACGCAGTATTTT
clone size: few; V gene: TRBV18; D gene: .; J gene: TRBJ1-5; CDR3 protein: CASSPGSDQPQHF; CDR3 DNA: TGTGCCAGCTCACCTGGAAGCGATCAGCCCCAGCATTTT
clone size: .; V gene: TRBV2; D gene: .; J gene: TRBJ2-6; CDR3 protein: CASSVDGAGANVLTF; CDR3 DNA: TGTGCCAGCAGTGTCGACGGGGCAGGGGCCAACGTCCTGACTTTC
clone size: .; V gene: TRBV9; D gene: TRBD2; J gene: TRBJ2-2; CDR3 protein: CASKPGGLAGERNTGELFF; CDR3 DNA: TGTGCCAGCAAACCGGGCGGGCTAGCGGGAGAAAGGAACACCGGGGAGCTGTTTTTT
clone size: once; V gene: TRBV18; D gene: TRBD1; J gene: TRBJ1-2; CDR3 protein: CASSPPTGDRVNYGYTF; CDR3 DNA: TGTGCCAGCTCACCACCGACAGGGGATAGGGTCAACTATGGCTACACCTTC
clone size: .; V gene: TRBV7-3; D gene: .; J gene: TRBJ2-5; CDR3 protein: CASSLKGRETQYF; CDR3 DNA: TGTGCCAGCAGCTTAAAGGGTCGGGAGACCCAGTACTTC
clone size: .; V gene: TRBV5-1; D gene: TRBD1; J gene: TRBJ1-2; CDR3 protein: CASSGARGPIRFYTF; CDR3 DNA: TGCGCCAGCAGTGGAGCCAGGGGGCCCATTCGGTTCTACACCTTC
clone size: .; V gene: TRBV5-1; D gene: .; J gene: TRBJ2-2; CDR3 protein: CASSLGVSANTGELFF; CDR3 DNA: TGCGCCAGCAGCTTGGGGGTGAGCGCGAACACCGGGGAGCTGTTTTTT
clone size: .; V gene: TRBV6-5; D gene: .; J gene: TRBJ2-1; CDR3 protein: CASSYSTGRNEQFF; CDR3 DNA: TGTGCCAGCAGTTACTCGACTGGCCGCAATGAGCAGTTCTTC
clone size: .; V gene: TRBV10-3; D gene: TRBD1; J gene: TRBJ1-4; CDR3 protein: CAIRGTGINEKLFF; CDR3 DNA: TGTGCCATCAGGGGGACAGGGATTAATGAAAAACTGTTTTTT